What follows are 25 T cell receptor beta chains derived from one specimen sequenced in a study of blood T cell repertoires in COVID-19. This table comes from immunoSEQ multiplex PCR, and its TCRdb copy is limited to in-frame clones, with some not included. The data show tens of thousands of clones, 85% to 90% seen once. Sequencing was done on a sample of peripheral blood. These receptor sequences come from a human donor in a cohort sampled during active COVID-19. The donor label of this sample is uncertain.

The V gene is TRBV4-2, the J gene TRBJ2-1, with 8 bases that match TRBD2. Losses at the gene ends were 4 bases for V and 9 bases for J; bases not matched to a gene: 11. The CDR3 is made up of 15 amino acids. CDR1 and CDR2 from the germline V gene are LGHNA and YNFKEQ. The CDR3 spells CASSPTSGRASEQFF. DNA for the CDR3: TGTGCCAGCAGCCCCACTAGCGGAAGAGCCAGTGAGCAGTTCTTC.

This clone was observed once. The chain combines TRBV2 with TRBJ2-3; D perhaps matches TRBD1 (6 bases). The CDR3 sequence is 13 residues long. Germline assignment: CDR1 SNHLY and CDR2 FYNNEI. V dropped 10 bases and J dropped 6 bases, with 17 bases sitting between them. The CDR3 sequence is CATRGWQGDTQYF. CDR3 DNA: TGTGCCACCAGAGGGTGGCAGGGGGATACGCAGTATTTT.

The chain links TRBV5-5 to TRBJ2-7, with 7 bases aligning to TRBD1. The CDR3 length is 13 residues. Germline values: CDR1 SGHKS, CDR2 YYEKEE (reference sequence). V dropped 2 bases and J dropped 3; count of bases not matched to a gene: 2. The CDR3 loop is CASSFSGGYEQYF. CDR3 DNA: TGTGCCAGCAGCTTCTCAGGGGGCTACGAGCAGTACTTC.

V usage is TRBV2 and J usage is TRBJ2-1, with 11 bases fitting TRBD2. The CDR3 sequence is 14 residues long. The ends lost 3 bases at V and 6 bases at J; junction bases unmatched: 1. Germline CDR1 SNHLY, CDR2 FYNNEI. The CDR3 coding sequence is TGTGCCAGCAGTGATGGACTAGCGGGCAATGAGCAGTTCTTC. It encodes CASSDGLAGNEQFF.

The chain links TRBV18 to TRBJ2-7; TRBD2 matches at 10 bases. Germline CDR1 is KGHSH and CDR2 is LQKENI. This CDR3 has 16 residues. Trimming at V came to 1 base and at J to 2 bases, leaving 5 bases not matched to a gene. CDR3 bases: TGTGCCAGCTCACCACAGGGACTAGCGTTGGCCTACGAGCAGTACTTC. Translation: CASSPQGLALAYEQYF.

V gene TRBV9 combines with J gene TRBJ1-3; TRBD1 might be the D (5 bases). CDR1 and CDR2 (germline): SGDLS, YYNGEE. V was shortened by 2 bases and J by 3 bases, with 15 bases between the two germline ends. CDR3 length: 16 amino acids. CDR3 protein: CASSVTPGRDGNTIYF. The DNA of the CDR3 is TGTGCCAGCAGCGTGACCCCGGGCAGGGATGGAAACACCATATATTTT.

The chain employs TRBV27 and TRBJ1-2; D ambiguous. Germline V gene sequence: CDR1 MNHEY, CDR2 SMNVEV (reference sequence). V was cut by 2 bases and J by 0 bases, with 10 bases left in between. The CDR3 is 15 residues long. The CDR3 protein is CASSLNQAANYGYTF. The CDR3 DNA reads TGTGCCAGCAGTTTAAATCAGGCTGCTAACTATGGCTACACCTTC.

V and J are TRBV6-6 and TRBJ1-6; 11 positions agree with TRBD1. Unmatched junction bases numbered 13, after V lost 7 bases and J lost 14 bases. The germline gives CDR1 MNHNY, CDR2 SVGAGI (reference sequence). CDR3 length: 15 amino acids. The chain's CDR3 is CASNPRGTGGRSLHF. CDR3 nucleotide sequence: TGTGCCAGCAATCCCAGGGGGACAGGGGGTAGATCCCTCCACTTT.

The chain combines TRBV6-1 with TRBJ1-4, with D perhaps matching TRBD1 (5 bases). There are 14 residues in the CDR3. V was trimmed by 3 bases and J by 7 bases, leaving 12 bases between them. Germline loops: CDR1 MNHNS, CDR2 SASEGT. CDR3 sequence (DNA): TGTGCCAGCAGTGATAAGGGGAGGGGTGAAAAACTGTTTTTT. Protein sequence: CASSDKGRGEKLFF.

Relative to its sample, this clone is large. The chain has TRBV5-3 and TRBJ2-7, with 9 bases that match TRBD1. TRBV5-3 is recorded as an ORF, its role being uncertain. The CDR3 sequence is 15 residues long. The V gene end was trimmed by 4 bases and the J gene end by 6 bases; junction bases not matched to a gene: 11. This CDR3 is CARSRRDRVPAEQYF. The CDR3 nucleotides read TGTGCCAGAAGCCGTCGGGACAGGGTCCCCGCCGAGCAGTACTTC.

The V gene is TRBV7-2, the J gene TRBJ2-3; tentatively, D is TRBD1 (6 bases). V was clipped by 5 bases and J by 3 bases, with 12 bases between them. Per the germline V gene, CDR1 is SGHTA and CDR2 is FQGNSA. This CDR3 comprises 14 residues. The CDR3 DNA follows: TGTGCCAGCAGCCGCCGACAGGAAACAGATACGCAGTATTTT. Amino acid sequence: CASSRRQETDTQYF.

The chain combines TRBV15 with TRBJ1-2; no reliable D call. The CDR3 loop spans 13 amino acids. Germline loops: CDR1 LNHNV, CDR2 YYDKDF (reference sequence). Trimming took off 1 base at V and 8 bases at J, with 11 bases between the two ends. In DNA form, the CDR3 reads TGTGCCACCAGCAGAGGGGCTCTGGAAGGCTACACCTTC. This encodes CATSRGALEGYTF.

The chain links TRBV7-3 to TRBJ2-2, with unresolved D. The V end was cut by 2 bases, the J end by 7 bases, with 14 bases between. Germline V gives CDR1 SGHTA, CDR2 FQGTGA. The CDR3 has 15 amino acids. CDR3: CASSLLGSRNGELFF. The DNA for the CDR3 is TGTGCCAGCAGCTTACTGGGTTCGCGGAACGGGGAGCTGTTTTTT.

This rearrangement joins TRBV28 to TRBJ1-5; no clear D. V lost 6 bases and J lost 2, with 20 bases in between. There are 17 residues in the CDR3. Germline V gives CDR1 MDHEN, CDR2 SYDVKM. The CDR3 sequence: CASRPGTARIGNQPQHF. The CDR3 coding sequence is TGTGCCAGCAGGCCCGGAACAGCACGAATCGGCAATCAGCCCCAGCATTTT.

This chain connects TRBV7-9 to TRBJ1-3, with 8 bases that match TRBD1. The germline V gene has CDR1 SEHNR and CDR2 FQNEAQ (reference sequence). With V trimmed by 5 bases and J by 3 bases, 6 bases remained unmatched. The CDR3 loop spans 15 amino acids. The CDR3, as DNA: TGTGCCAGCAGCCAGGGGACAGGTTATGGAAACACCATATATTTT. Translation gives CASSQGTGYGNTIYF.

V usage is TRBV5-5 and J usage is TRBJ2-1; 10 positions agree with TRBD1. Germline V lookup: CDR1 SGHKS, CDR2 YYEKEE (reference sequence). The CDR3 totals 17 residues. Losses at the gene ends were 4 bases for V and 2 bases for J; bases not matched to a gene: 9. CDR3 nucleotides: TGTGCCAGCAGCGTAGCGACCGGGACAGGGGCCTACAATGAGCAGTTCTTC. Its protein is CASSVATGTGAYNEQFF.

The chain's CDR3 is CSVGRASGRVNEQFF. CDR3 nucleotide sequence: TGCAGCGTTGGTCGGGCTAGCGGGAGGGTCAATGAGCAGTTCTTC. The gene calls are TRBV29-1 and TRBJ2-1; 12 positions match TRBD2. The CDR3 contains 15 residues. V lost 4 bases, J lost 6 bases, and 7 bases stayed unmatched. Germline V CDR1 and CDR2: SQVTM, ANQGSEA.

The rearrangement uses TRBV19 and TRBJ2-3, with 8 bases identical to TRBD2. CDR1 LNHDA and CDR2 SQIVND come from the germline V gene (reference sequence). J gave up 4 bases and V 6 bases, and 9 bases lay outside the gene matches. The CDR3 sequence is 15 residues long. The CDR3 loop reads CASSSTAGGADTQYF. The DNA for the CDR3 is TGTGCCAGTAGCTCCACCGCGGGAGGAGCAGATACGCAGTATTTT.

This chain links TRBV9 with TRBJ2-7; 10 nucleotides align to TRBD2. Germline trimming cut 4 bases from V and 5 bases from J; bases unmatched to any gene: 9. The CDR3 runs 15 residues. Germline CDR1 and CDR2: SGDLS and YYNGEE. CDR3 nucleotide sequence: TGTGCCAGCAGCCCGGGAGCGGGAGGGGTTAACGAGCAGTACTTC. It yields the protein CASSPGAGGVNEQYF.

The chain has TRBV11-3 and TRBJ2-7; D may be TRBD1 (7 bases). V was shortened by 3 bases and J by 3 bases, with 15 bases between the two germline ends. CDR3 length: 15 amino acids. Germline V gene data show CDR1 as SGHNT and CDR2 as YENEEA. The CDR3 sequence is CASSFSGDSHYEQYF. The CDR3 nucleotides read TGTGCCAGCAGCTTCTCGGGGGACAGCCACTACGAGCAGTACTTC.

The chain carries TRBV5-8 and TRBJ1-1, with D perhaps matching TRBD1 (5 bases). The CDR3 totals 13 residues. In germline, CDR1 is SGHTS, CDR2 YDEGEE. The V end lost 4 bases, the J end lost 1 base, and 8 bases lay between the germline ends. The CDR3 coding sequence is TGTGCCAGCAGCCTAGACAGGAACACTGAAGCTTTCTTT. Amino acids: CASSLDRNTEAFF.

The chain combines TRBV10-1 with TRBJ2-2; 9 bases are shared with TRBD1. The CDR3 length is 14 residues. Germline CDR1 and CDR2: WNHNN and SYGVQD (reference sequence). Trimming took 11 bases from V and 5 from J; bases not matched to a gene: 9. In DNA form, the CDR3 reads TGCGCCCACCGACCGGGACAGGGAACCGGGGAGCTGTTTTTT. Protein: CAHRPGQGTGELFF.

This clone was found once. The chain carries TRBV2 and TRBJ2-5, with D possibly TRBD1 on 6 matching bases. The CDR3 loop spans 14 amino acids. Trimming pared 4 bases from V and 2 bases from J, leaving 11 bases between. Germline CDR1 is SNHLY and CDR2 is FYNNEI. CDR3 loop: CASSVTGIQETQYF. Written as DNA, the CDR3 is TGTGCCAGCAGTGTAACAGGGATTCAAGAGACCCAGTACTTC.

J is TRBJ2-2 and V is TRBV30; 8 nucleotides line up with TRBD1. Germline lookup yields CDR1 GTSNPN and CDR2 SVGIG (reference sequence). The CDR3 has 14 amino acids. Losses at the gene ends were 3 bases for V and 4 bases for J; bases not matched to a gene: 4. The CDR3 reads CAWRRTGTTGELFF. CDR3 DNA sequence: TGTGCCTGGAGGCGGACAGGGACCACCGGGGAGCTGTTTTTT.

This chain links TRBV5-1 with TRBJ2-6; 10 positions match TRBD2. The junction had 13 bases not matched to a gene; V was cut back by 3 bases and J by 4 bases. Germline V lookup: CDR1 SGHRS, CDR2 YFSETQ. The CDR3 runs to 19 residues. The CDR3 sequence is CASSSPSSGSAAGANVLTF. CDR3 nucleotide sequence: TGCGCCAGCAGCTCCCCGTCTAGCGGGAGTGCGGCCGGGGCCAACGTCCTGACTTTC. Looking up the rest from reference TRBV5-1 and TRBJ2-6 gives the full variable domain: KAGVTQTPRYLIKTRGQQVTLSCSPISGHRSVSWYQQTPGQGLQFLFEYFSETQRNKGNFPGRFSGRQFSNSRSEMNVSTLELGDSALYLCASSSPSSGSAAGANVLTFGAGSRLTVL.